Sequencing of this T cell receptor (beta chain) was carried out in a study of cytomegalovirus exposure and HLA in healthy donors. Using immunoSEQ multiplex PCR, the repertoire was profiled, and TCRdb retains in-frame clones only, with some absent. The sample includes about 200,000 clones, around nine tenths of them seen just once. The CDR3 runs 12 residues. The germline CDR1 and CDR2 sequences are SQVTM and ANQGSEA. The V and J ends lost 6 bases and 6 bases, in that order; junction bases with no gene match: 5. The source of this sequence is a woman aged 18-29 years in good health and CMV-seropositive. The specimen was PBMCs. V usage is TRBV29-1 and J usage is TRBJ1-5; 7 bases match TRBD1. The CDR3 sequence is CSVTQGIQPQHF. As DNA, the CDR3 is TGCAGCGTAACACAGGGGATTCAGCCCCAGCATTTT.